This passage covers 31 T cell receptor beta chains from one sample sequenced in a study of radiotherapy plus CTLA-4 blockade in lung cancer (dated by TCRdb to about 2018). Library generation was performed with the immunoSEQ multiplex PCR assay. TCRdb took over this immuneACCESS table, retaining in-frame rearrangements with V and J assigned. Such tables are incomplete; in checked studies, under half of the missing clones stem from an unresolved V gene, and the remainder is unexplained. In this sample the table shows 35,000 to 45,000 clones, approximately 80% of which occur a single time. Approximately 2.4% of the sample is held by the ten biggest clonotypes. The sample in question was peripheral blood, obtained from a patient treated with radiotherapy plus ipilimumab. The receptor set was obtained from a human donor with non-small cell lung cancer whose response to radiotherapy plus ipilimumab could not be evaluated.

The chain couples TRBV18 to TRBJ2-2; 7 bases are a match to TRBD1. V was clipped by 3 bases and J by 7 bases; unmatched bases: 5. Germline V CDR1 and CDR2: KGHSH, LQKENI. The CDR3 totals 14 residues. The CDR3 protein is CASSPTGVDGELFF. Here the CDR3 DNA reads TGTGCCAGCTCACCTACAGGGGTGGACGGGGAGCTGTTTTTT.

J is TRBJ2-5 and V is TRBV7-9, with a possible D match to TRBD2 (5 bases). This CDR3 region has 15 residues. Germline CDR1 reads SEHNR; CDR2 reads FQNEAQ (reference sequence). Trimming took off 6 bases at V and 5 bases at J, with 19 bases between the two ends. The CDR3 bases are TGTGCCAGCAGTTCCGGACTCCTTGCTGGGGAGACCCAGTACTTC. Its protein is CASSSGLLAGETQYF. The variable domain in full, with the rest retrieved from reference TRBV7-9 and TRBJ2-5, is DTGVSQNPRHKITKRGQNVTFRCDPISEHNRLYWYRQTLGQGPEFLTYFQNEAQLEKSRLLSDRFSAERPKGSFSTLEIQRTEQGDSAMYLCASSSGLLAGETQYFGPGTRLLVL.

V is TRBV7-2 and J is TRBJ2-5; D uncertain. The last part of the DNA fits TRBJ2-7 better; the J call may be wrong. CDR3 length equals 11 residues. Germline V gene data show CDR1 as SGHTA and CDR2 as FQGNSA. The CDR3 loop is CASSPNYEQYF. For the CDR3, the DNA is TGTGCCAGCAGCCCAAACTACGAGCAGTACTTC.

The chain joins TRBV6-1 to TRBJ2-7; D perhaps matches TRBD1 (6 bases). Germline V gene data show CDR1 as MNHNS and CDR2 as SASEGT. The V and J ends lost 0 bases and 2 bases respectively, with 8 bases between them. The CDR3 is made up of 14 amino acids. The CDR3 DNA reads as TGTGCCAGCAGTGAAGCCAGGGGTCCCTACGAGCAGTACTTC. It codes for CASSEARGPYEQYF.

This clone was picked up one time. The genes are TRBV14 and TRBJ2-3; D remains unclear. The V and J ends lost 4 bases and 6 bases respectively, with 8 bases between them. The CDR3 loop spans 12 amino acids. The germline CDR1 and CDR2 sequences are SGHDN and FVKESK. The CDR3 reads CASSLSRDTQYF. In DNA form, the CDR3 reads TGTGCCAGCAGCCTTTCGCGGGATACGCAGTATTTT.

The chain recombines TRBV15 with TRBJ2-3; possibly TRBD2 for D (6 bases). Trimming removed 1 base from V and 2 bases from J, with 13 bases in between. This CDR3 region has 16 residues. Germline V CDR1 and CDR2: LNHNV, YYDKDF (reference sequence). CDR3 in DNA: TGTGCCACCAGCAGAGGAAGTAGCGGAAACACAGATACGCAGTATTTT. It encodes CATSRGSSGNTDTQYF.

This chain uses TRBV19 with TRBJ2-7, with a possible D match to TRBD2 (6 bases). The CDR3 is 15 amino acids. Trimming took 3 bases from V and 0 from J, leaving 12 bases between them. In germline, CDR1 is LNHDA, CDR2 SQIVND (reference sequence). Here the CDR3 reads CASSMEGGSSYEQYF. CDR3 sequence (DNA): TGTGCCAGTAGTATGGAGGGTGGCAGCTCCTACGAGCAGTACTTC. The variable domain in full, with the rest retrieved from reference TRBV19 and TRBJ2-7, is DGGITQSPKYLFRKEGQNVTLSCEQNLNHDAMYWYRQDPGQGLRLIYYSQIVNDFQKGDIAEGYSVSREKKESFPLTVTSAQKNPTAFYLCASSMEGGSSYEQYFGPGTRLTVT.

This chain uses TRBV27 with TRBJ2-3, with D uncertain. V lost 2 bases and J 0 bases, leaving 6 bases between the germline ends. Germline V gene sequence: CDR1 MNHEY, CDR2 SMNVEV (reference sequence). This CDR3 is built from 14 residues. The CDR3 sequence is CASSLDWSTDTQYF. CDR3 in DNA: TGTGCCAGCAGTTTAGACTGGAGCACAGATACGCAGTATTTT.

The table lists this clone with a count of one. V usage is TRBV6-1 and J usage is TRBJ1-1; TRBD1 agrees at 11 bases. CDR1 and CDR2 (germline): MNHNS, SASEGT. V shed 7 bases and J 11 bases; nucleotides not matched to a gene: 15. The CDR3 has 15 amino acids. CDR3 protein: CASTPGGQGARKAFF. DNA of the CDR3: TGTGCCAGCACCCCAGGTGGACAGGGGGCTAGGAAGGCTTTCTTT.

This clone has a handful of counts. The J gene is TRBJ2-1, the V gene TRBV6-5; D gene unclear. The CDR3 loop spans 11 amino acids. The V and J ends lost 4 bases and 9 bases respectively, with 7 bases between them. Germline V gene sequence: CDR1 MNHEY, CDR2 SVGAGI. The CDR3 region is CASSSIVEQFF. The CDR3 nucleotides are TGTGCCAGCAGTTCGATAGTTGAGCAGTTCTTC.

The V call is TRBV18, the J call TRBJ2-3; a weak D match, TRBD2 (5 bases). V gave up 4 bases and J gave up 2 bases, with 13 bases separating them. Germline lookup yields CDR1 KGHSH and CDR2 LQKENI. The CDR3 extends over 15 amino acids. The CDR3 region is CASSQDFLDTDTQYF. CDR3 sequence (DNA): TGTGCCAGCTCACAGGACTTCCTAGACACAGATACGCAGTATTTT.

This rearrangement joins TRBV21-1 to TRBJ2-2; the DNA was not used to check the table's D call, TRBD1. TRBV21-1 is a pseudogene segment. This CDR3 contains 15 residues. CDR3 sequence (DNA): TGTGCCAGCACCGGGACAGGGGGTTACACCGGGGAGCTGTTTTTT. It yields the protein CASTGTGGYTGELFF.

V is TRBV4-2 and J is TRBJ2-3; TRBD2 matches 8 bases. Losses at the gene ends were 9 bases for V and 0 bases for J; bases not matched to a gene: 14. CDR3 length equals 17 residues. Germline assignment: CDR1 LGHNA and CDR2 YNFKEQ. CDR3: CASDGGGSSASTDTQYF. CDR3 nucleotide sequence: TGTGCCAGTGACGGCGGGGGGTCCTCCGCTAGCACAGATACGCAGTATTTT.

This clone was seen more than once but under ten times. The missing conserved phenylalanine or tryptophan at the end of this CDR3 makes a read error likely. The chain employs TRBV15 and TRBJ2-7, with a weak D call TRBD1 (6 bases). Germline CDR1 reads LNHNV; CDR2 reads YYDKDF (reference sequence). CDR3 length equals 16 residues. V lost 0 bases, J lost 2 bases, and 14 bases lay in between. The CDR3, as DNA: TGTGCCACCAGCAGAGATAAGGACAGATTTACCTACGAGCAGTACCTC. Translated, it gives CATSRDKDRFTYEQYL.

V and J are TRBV2 and TRBJ1-5; possible D gene TRBD1, 5 bases. Germline V gene lookup returns CDR1 SNHLY and CDR2 FYNNEI. The CDR3 is 14 residues long. V dropped 3 bases and J dropped 7 bases, with 13 bases sitting between them. CDR3 DNA sequence: TGTGCCAGCAGTGACAGCACAGGTCGGCAGCCCCAGCATTTT. This codes for CASSDSTGRQPQHF.

The table lists this clone with a few counts. The chain employs TRBV2 and TRBJ2-3; TRBD2 matches at 8 bases. From germline, CDR1 is SNHLY and CDR2 FYNNEI. The CDR3 is 17 amino acids. After removal of 11 bases from V and 0 bases from J, the junction contained 16 bases not matched to a gene. The CDR3 region is CAVAGGGPKSSTDTQYF. The CDR3 bases are TGTGCCGTAGCGGGCGGGGGGCCGAAATCTAGCACAGATACGCAGTATTTT.

For the CDR3, the DNA is TGTGCCAGCAGCTTGGCTAGCGGGAGCCACTCAGATACGCAGTATTTT. Amino acid sequence: CASSLASGSHSDTQYF. This chain links TRBV11-3 with TRBJ2-3; 10 nucleotides agree with TRBD2. Germline assignment: CDR1 SGHNT and CDR2 YENEEA. CDR3 length equals 16 residues. The V and J ends lost 3 bases and 4 bases, in that order; junction bases with no gene match: 7.

This chain joins TRBV7-2 and TRBJ1-1, with 11 positions matching TRBD1. The ends lost 3 bases at V and 1 base at J; junction bases unmatched: 4. Per the germline V gene, CDR1 is SGHTA and CDR2 is FQGNSA. The CDR3 contains 16 residues. CDR3 coding DNA: TGTGCCAGCAGCTTCCATGGACAGGGGGCGAACACTGAAGCTTTCTTT. It is translated as CASSFHGQGANTEAFF.

This chain joins TRBV30 and TRBJ2-7; D not certain. This CDR3 spans 11 amino acids. Germline CDR1 and CDR2: GTSNPN and SVGIG (reference sequence). V was shortened by 3 bases and J by 7 bases, with 10 bases between the two germline ends. The CDR3 region has the DNA TGTGCCTGGAGCTACCCTATGGAGCAGTACTTC. Amino acids: CAWSYPMEQYF.

This clone came up once. The genes are TRBV5-1 and TRBJ2-3; weak D call: TRBD2 (5 bases). The CDR3 has 14 amino acids. The ends were cut back, 6 bases at V and 6 bases at J, with 17 bases in the middle. Germline V gives CDR1 SGHRS, CDR2 YFSETQ. The CDR3: CASTSTVGGDTQYF. In DNA, the CDR3 is TGCGCCAGCACCTCTACTGTGGGCGGGGATACGCAGTATTTT.

In this sample, this clone turned up a few times. The chain has TRBV7-2 and TRBJ2-7; the D is unclear. The CDR3 consists of 14 residues. The germline V gene encodes CDR1 SGHTA and CDR2 FQGNSA. The ends were cut back, 6 bases at V and 0 bases at J, with 12 bases in the middle. CDR3 loop: CASRNKLSSYEQYF. CDR3 sequence (DNA): TGTGCCAGCAGGAATAAACTTTCCTCCTACGAGCAGTACTTC.

This clone has more than one count but fewer than ten. The gene calls are TRBV7-6 and TRBJ2-5; possible D gene TRBD1, 7 bases. The CDR3 contains 17 residues. Germline CDR1 reads SGHVS; CDR2 reads FNYEAQ. V lost 3 bases, J lost 5 bases, and 22 bases lay in between. This CDR3 reads CASSLTTGRYAAETQYF. CDR3 nucleotides: TGTGCCAGCAGCTTGACGACAGGGAGGTATGCGGCGGAGACCCAGTACTTC.

V and J are TRBV7-3 and TRBJ2-2; 7 nucleotides agree with TRBD1. The germline CDR1 and CDR2 sequences are SGHTA and FQGTGA. CDR3 length: 15 amino acids. V lost 2 bases to trimming and J lost 7 bases; unmatched junction nucleotides: 7. The CDR3 sequence: CASSLSGRGSGELFF. CDR3 bases: TGTGCCAGCAGCTTATCGGGCAGGGGGAGCGGGGAGCTGTTTTTT.

V usage is TRBV5-1 and J usage is TRBJ2-1; 11 bases line up with TRBD2. In germline, CDR1 is SGHRS, CDR2 YFSETQ. The CDR3 has 16 residues. V lost 3 bases, J lost 8 bases, and 10 bases stayed unmatched. CDR3 amino acids: CASSWTLAGGGYEQFF. In nucleotides, the CDR3 is TGCGCCAGCAGCTGGACCCTAGCGGGAGGAGGTTATGAGCAGTTCTTC.

This clone was seen a few times. The chain uses TRBV19 and TRBJ1-4; TRBD1 matches 9 bases. J was trimmed by 8 bases and V by 6 bases; bases with no gene match: 10. Germline loops: CDR1 LNHDA, CDR2 SQIVND (reference sequence). The CDR3 spans 15 residues. The CDR3 loop is CASRALQGAEEKLFF. CDR3 nucleotides: TGTGCCAGTAGAGCACTACAGGGGGCTGAGGAAAAACTGTTTTTT. Together with reference TRBV19 and TRBJ1-4, the CDR3 gives the full variable domain: DGGITQSPKYLFRKEGQNVTLSCEQNLNHDAMYWYRQDPGQGLRLIYYSQIVNDFQKGDIAEGYSVSREKKESFPLTVTSAQKNPTAFYLCASRALQGAEEKLFFGSGTQLSVL.

The gene calls are TRBV5-1 and TRBJ2-1; D uncertain. CDR1 is SGHRS and CDR2 is YFSETQ in the germline V gene. Trimming removed 0 bases at V and 1 base at J, with 5 bases between. CDR3 length: 14 amino acids. The CDR3 is CASSLDSSYNEQFF. CDR3 sequence (DNA): TGCGCCAGCAGCTTGGACTCGTCCTACAATGAGCAGTTCTTC.

A few counts support this clone. The chain links TRBV4-3 to TRBJ2-3, with TRBD2 matching over 10 bases. The junction had 7 bases not matched to a gene; V was cut back by 0 bases and J by 4 bases. Germline CDR1 LGHNA, CDR2 YSLEER. The CDR3 spans 17 residues. CDR3 sequence: CASSQDAGLASADTQYF. The CDR3 region has the DNA TGCGCCAGCAGCCAAGATGCGGGACTAGCGTCGGCAGATACGCAGTATTTT.

This clone has more than one count but fewer than ten. This chain uses TRBV18 with TRBJ1-5; no reliable D call. The germline V gene has CDR1 KGHSH and CDR2 LQKENI. Trimming pared 0 bases from V and 4 bases from J, leaving 16 bases between. This CDR3 is 17 amino acids long. The CDR3 DNA reads TGTGCCAGCTCACCACCCTCATCCGTGACACCGAATCAGCCCCAGCATTTT. Translating it yields CASSPPSSVTPNQPQHF.

V usage is TRBV5-1 and J usage is TRBJ2-3; TRBD2 matches at 16 bases. The germline CDR1 and CDR2 sequences are SGHRS and YFSETQ. The CDR3 sequence is 17 residues long. Germline trimming cut 5 bases from V and 6 bases from J; bases unmatched to any gene: 9. The CDR3 protein is CASSYAGTSGRGDTQYF. CDR3 DNA: TGCGCCAGCAGTTACGCCGGGACTAGCGGGAGGGGGGATACGCAGTATTTT.

The chain combines TRBV11-2 with TRBJ1-2; TRBD1 is a possible D gene (6 bases). CDR1 SGHAT and CDR2 FQNNGV come from the germline V gene. V was pared by 1 base and J by 3 bases, with 9 bases between. The length of the CDR3 is 14 residues. The CDR3 region has the DNA TGTGCCAGCAGCTTAGGAACAGGGTACTATGGCTACACCTTC. This encodes CASSLGTGYYGYTF.

This chain links TRBV5-4 with TRBJ1-2, with TRBD1 identical over 7 bases. The V segment lost 3 bases and the J segment 3 bases; nucleotides outside the gene matches: 8. CDR3 length: 15 residues. CDR1 and CDR2 (germline): SGHNT, YYREEE (reference sequence). Here the CDR3 DNA reads TGTGCCAGCAGCTCTGTAGGGACAGTGGACTATGGCTACACCTTC. It codes for CASSSVGTVDYGYTF.